Sequencing of this TCR beta chain was carried out in a study of Ad26.COV2.S vaccination and SARS-CoV-2 variants (dated by TCRdb to about 2021). A note on the overall study: Donors in the vaccine arm were drawn from COV1001, a multicentre, randomized, double-blind, placebo-controlled phase I-IIa trial testing Ad26.COV2.S in healthy adults. Ad26.COV2.S was given intramuscularly at 5x10^10 or 1x10^11 viral particles, as a single shot or as two shots 56 days apart. The specificity and breadth of SARS-CoV-2-reactive T cell receptors after Ad26.COV2.S vaccination were assessed by TCRbeta repertoire sequencing. The TCR-sequenced set comprised around 30 samples: some 20 Ad26.COV2.S vaccine recipients, 5 placebo recipients and 8 SARS-CoV-2 convalescent individuals. Participants in the trial were split at random into five groups of five each, receiving low-dose or high-dose Ad26.COV2.S once or twice, or else placebo on both occasions. Investigators did not know the trial group allocation while performing experiments and assessing outcomes.

What the treatment or condition label conveys for this sample: about 20 received Ad26.COV2.S at low or high dose, single or two shots; several received placebo; per-sample allocation not given. For vaccine and placebo recipients, repertoires were sequenced using samples collected on day 63 after the first injection. Between 29 July and 7 August 2020, Cohort 1b enrolled around 24 adults aged 18-55 years at one site in Boston, USA. Ad26.COV2.S consisted of a replication-incompetent adenovirus type 26 vector by which a prefusion-stabilized SARS-CoV-2 spike protein from the original Wuhan strain was expressed. The immunoSEQ Assay was used to sequence TCRbeta CDR3 regions. After extraction, genomic DNA underwent amplification by bias-controlled multiplex PCR, followed by high-throughput sequencing. On the study's bioinformatics: To quantify the absolute abundance of every unique TCRbeta CDR3 region, sequences were collapsed and filtered. T cell fraction was estimated by normalizing TCRbeta template counts to usable DNA, with usable DNA measured through amplification of reference genes found in all nucleated cells. Repertoire TCRs were annotated as SARS-CoV-2-specific by exact matching of V gene, CDR3 amino acid sequence and J gene to a known reactive TCR set. MIRA supplied the reference SARS-CoV-2 TCR set, which was filtered for enrichment in COVID-19-positive ImmuneCODE repertoires so that public or cross-reactive TCRs were removed. Drawing on the MIRA antigens, annotated TCRs were analysed further at the level of specific ORF or position within ORF. Breadth was defined as annotated unique rearrangements over total unique productive rearrangements; depth was the summed frequency of those rearrangements. Two-sided Wilcoxon rank-sum tests were used to compare TCR breadth between groups. TCRdb retrieved this table from immuneACCESS and kept in-frame rearrangements only. Not all clones are present; in checked studies, unresolved V genes account for under half, and no reason is known for the remainder. V and J calls and clone size are those listed in that table; D and trimming were worked out from the DNA. This sample lists 300,000 to 400,000 clones; 88% were detected once. The biggest ten clones account for 6.4% of the sample.

The research as a whole found: The study was not powered for comparison of responses between vaccine doses or regimens. Compared with placebo recipients, Ad26.COV2.S recipients showed higher spike-specific TCR breadth (P = 0.0014). According to the authors, total T cell responses may have been underestimated by the TCR breadth and depth analyses. After vaccination, substantial breadth of spike-specific CD8+ and CD4+ T cell responses was reported. Non-spike TCR breadth was comparable between vaccine and placebo recipients, consistent with the vaccine containing only spike.

Worth noting for this clone: This clone's antigen is unknown. No much larger clone is present one base from it, and per-base qualities are unavailable.

This sequence was found in a person between 18 and 65 years old who received the Ad26.COV2.S COVID-19 vaccine or a placebo. This specimen was peripheral blood, taken in a trial of Ad26.COV2.S vaccine versus placebo.

The nucleotide sequence is given as TGTGCCATCAGTGTCGACCCTAGGGTGGGCGAGCAGTACTTC. Its translation is CAISVDPRVGEQYF. This chain joins TRBV10-3 to TRBJ2-7; too little of a D gene remains to name it. The junction carries 16 bases between V and J, which are trimmed by 4 bases and 6 bases respectively. The CDR1 and CDR2 encoded by the germline V gene are ENHRY and SYGVKD. The CDR3 covers 14 residues, taking in both the cysteine and the phenylalanine. The retained sequence is limited to the CDR3, 42 bases, with the frame set at the first base.